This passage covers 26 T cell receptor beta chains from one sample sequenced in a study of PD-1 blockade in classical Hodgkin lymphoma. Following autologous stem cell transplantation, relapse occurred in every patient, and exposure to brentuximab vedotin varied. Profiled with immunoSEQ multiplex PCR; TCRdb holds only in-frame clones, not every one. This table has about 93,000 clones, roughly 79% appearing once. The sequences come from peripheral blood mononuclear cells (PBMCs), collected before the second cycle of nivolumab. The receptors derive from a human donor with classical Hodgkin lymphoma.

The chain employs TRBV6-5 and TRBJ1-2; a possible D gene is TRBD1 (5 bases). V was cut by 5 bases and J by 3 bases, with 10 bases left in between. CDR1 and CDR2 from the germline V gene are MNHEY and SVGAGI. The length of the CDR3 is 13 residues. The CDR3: CASSGTAHYGYTF. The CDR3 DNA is TGTGCCAGCAGTGGGACGGCCCACTATGGCTACACCTTC.

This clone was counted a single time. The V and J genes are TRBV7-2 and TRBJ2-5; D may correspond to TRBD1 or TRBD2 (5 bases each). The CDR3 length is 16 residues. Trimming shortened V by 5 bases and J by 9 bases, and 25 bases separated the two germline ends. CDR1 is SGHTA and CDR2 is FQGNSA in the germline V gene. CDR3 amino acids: CASSPAWGSAVGSQYF. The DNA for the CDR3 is TGTGCCAGCAGCCCCGCATGGGGGAGCGCGGTAGGGTCCCAGTACTTC.

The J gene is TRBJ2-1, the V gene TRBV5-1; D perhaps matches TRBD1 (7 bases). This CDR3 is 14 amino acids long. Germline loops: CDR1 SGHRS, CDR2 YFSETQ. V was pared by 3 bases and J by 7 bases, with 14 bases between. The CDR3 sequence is CASSWGDSLNEQFF. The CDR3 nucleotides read TGCGCCAGCAGCTGGGGGGACAGTCTGAATGAGCAGTTCTTC.

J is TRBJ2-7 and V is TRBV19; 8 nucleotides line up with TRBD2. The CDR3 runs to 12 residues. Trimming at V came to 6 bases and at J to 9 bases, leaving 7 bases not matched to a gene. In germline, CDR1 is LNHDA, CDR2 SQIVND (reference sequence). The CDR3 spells CASSGRASGQYF. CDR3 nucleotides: TGTGCCAGTAGCGGGAGGGCCTCCGGGCAGTACTTC.

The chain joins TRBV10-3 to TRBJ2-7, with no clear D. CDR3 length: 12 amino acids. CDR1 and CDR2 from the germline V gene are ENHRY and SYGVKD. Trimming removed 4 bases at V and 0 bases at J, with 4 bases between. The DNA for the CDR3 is TGTGCCATCAGTGCTACCTCCTACGAGCAGTACTTC. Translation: CAISATSYEQYF.

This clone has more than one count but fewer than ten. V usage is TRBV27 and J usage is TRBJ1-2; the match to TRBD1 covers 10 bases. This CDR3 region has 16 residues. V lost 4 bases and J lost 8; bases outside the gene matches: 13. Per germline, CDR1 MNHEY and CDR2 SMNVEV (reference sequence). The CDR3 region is CASSSRRDRGSWGYTF. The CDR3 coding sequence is TGTGCCAGCAGTTCGCGTCGGGACAGGGGTTCGTGGGGCTACACCTTC.

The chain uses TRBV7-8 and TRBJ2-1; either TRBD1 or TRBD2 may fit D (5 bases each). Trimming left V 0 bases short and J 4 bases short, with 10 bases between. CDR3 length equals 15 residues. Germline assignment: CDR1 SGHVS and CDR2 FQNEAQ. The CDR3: CASSLAGTQYNEQFF. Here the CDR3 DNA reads TGTGCCAGCAGCTTAGCCGGGACCCAGTACAATGAGCAGTTCTTC.

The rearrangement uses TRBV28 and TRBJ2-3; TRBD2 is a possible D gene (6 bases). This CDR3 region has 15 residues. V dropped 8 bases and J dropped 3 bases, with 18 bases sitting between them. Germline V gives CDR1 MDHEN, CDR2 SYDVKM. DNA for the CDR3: TGTGCCAGCGAGGAGGGCGGGCACCGAACAGATACGCAGTATTTT. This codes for CASEEGGHRTDTQYF.

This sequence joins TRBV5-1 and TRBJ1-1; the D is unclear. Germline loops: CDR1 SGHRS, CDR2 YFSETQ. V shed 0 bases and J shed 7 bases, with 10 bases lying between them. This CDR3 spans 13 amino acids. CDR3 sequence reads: CASSLVSRSEAFF. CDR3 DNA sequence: TGCGCCAGCAGCTTGGTCAGTCGTAGTGAAGCTTTCTTT. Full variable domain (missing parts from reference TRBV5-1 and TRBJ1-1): KAGVTQTPRYLIKTRGQQVTLSCSPISGHRSVSWYQQTPGQGLQFLFEYFSETQRNKGNFPGRFSGRQFSNSRSEMNVSTLELGDSALYLCASSLVSRSEAFFGQGTRLTVV.

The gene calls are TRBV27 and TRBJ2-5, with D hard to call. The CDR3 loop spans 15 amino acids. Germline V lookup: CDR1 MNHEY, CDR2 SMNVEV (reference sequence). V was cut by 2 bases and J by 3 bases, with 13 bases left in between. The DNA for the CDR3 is TGTGCCAGCAGTTTAGGCAGAAATAAAAAAGAGACCCAGTACTTC. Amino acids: CASSLGRNKKETQYF.

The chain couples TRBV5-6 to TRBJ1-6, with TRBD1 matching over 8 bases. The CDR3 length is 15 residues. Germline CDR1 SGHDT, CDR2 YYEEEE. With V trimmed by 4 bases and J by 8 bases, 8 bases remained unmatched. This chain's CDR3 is CASSPPGGRDSPLHF. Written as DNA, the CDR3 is TGTGCCAGCAGCCCCCCAGGGGGCCGCGATTCACCCCTCCACTTT.

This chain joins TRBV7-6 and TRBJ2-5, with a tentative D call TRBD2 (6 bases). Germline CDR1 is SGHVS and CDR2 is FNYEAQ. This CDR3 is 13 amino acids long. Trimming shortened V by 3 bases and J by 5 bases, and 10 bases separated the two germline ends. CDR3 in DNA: TGTGCCAGCAGCTTCGGTCGGGGGGAGACCCAGTACTTC. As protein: CASSFGRGETQYF. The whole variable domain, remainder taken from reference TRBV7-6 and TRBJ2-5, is GAGVSQSPRYKVTKRGQDVALRCDPISGHVSLYWYRQALGQGPEFLTYFNYEAQQDKSGLPNDRFSAERPEGSISTLTIQRTEQRDSAMYRCASSFGRGETQYFGPGTRLLVL.

The CDR3 sequence is CASQRGVEQYF. DNA for the CDR3: TGTGCCAGCCAGCGGGGGGTCGAGCAGTACTTC. This chain connects TRBV28 to TRBJ2-7; 9 bases match TRBD2. J was trimmed by 6 bases and V by 8 bases; bases with no gene match: 2. CDR1 is MDHEN, CDR2 SYDVKM, per germline. The CDR3 covers 11 residues.

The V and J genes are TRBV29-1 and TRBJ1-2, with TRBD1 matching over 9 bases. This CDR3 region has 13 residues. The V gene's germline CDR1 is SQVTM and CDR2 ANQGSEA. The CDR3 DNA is TGCGGAAGCCCCGGGACAGGGAGTGATGGCTACACCTTC. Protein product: CGSPGTGSDGYTF.

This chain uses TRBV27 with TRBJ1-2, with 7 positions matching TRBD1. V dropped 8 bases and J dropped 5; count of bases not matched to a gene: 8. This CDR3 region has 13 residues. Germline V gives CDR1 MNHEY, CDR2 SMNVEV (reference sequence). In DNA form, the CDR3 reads TGTGCCAGCCGGACCGGGACAGATTATGGCTACACCTTC. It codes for CASRTGTDYGYTF.

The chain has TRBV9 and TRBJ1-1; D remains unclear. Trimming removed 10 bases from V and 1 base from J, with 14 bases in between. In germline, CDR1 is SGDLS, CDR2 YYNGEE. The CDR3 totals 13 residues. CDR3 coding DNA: TGTGCCTCATCGCATAAGGGGAACACTGAAGCTTTCTTT. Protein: CASSHKGNTEAFF.

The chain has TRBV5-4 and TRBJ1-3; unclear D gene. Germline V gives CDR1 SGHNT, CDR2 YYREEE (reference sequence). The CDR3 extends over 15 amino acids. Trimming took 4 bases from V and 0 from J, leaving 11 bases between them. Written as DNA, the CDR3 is TGTGCCAGCAGCCACCGACGGTCCTCTGGAAACACCATATATTTT. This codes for CASSHRRSSGNTIYF.

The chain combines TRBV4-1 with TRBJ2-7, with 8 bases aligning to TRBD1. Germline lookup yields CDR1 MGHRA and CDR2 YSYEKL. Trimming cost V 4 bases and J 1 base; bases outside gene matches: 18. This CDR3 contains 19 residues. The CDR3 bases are TGCGCCAGCAGCCCAATCAGCCCGGGACAGGTTTCGGGATCCTACGAGCAGTACTTC. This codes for CASSPISPGQVSGSYEQYF.

The CDR3 DNA reads as TGTGCCAGCAGTTTAGCCGGGCAGCCTAACTATGGCTACACCTTC. This sequence encodes CASSLAGQPNYGYTF. This chain links TRBV28 with TRBJ1-2; the D is unclear. Trimming cost V 2 bases and J 0 bases, with 10 bases left between them. Germline CDR1 MDHEN, CDR2 SYDVKM. CDR3 length: 15 amino acids.

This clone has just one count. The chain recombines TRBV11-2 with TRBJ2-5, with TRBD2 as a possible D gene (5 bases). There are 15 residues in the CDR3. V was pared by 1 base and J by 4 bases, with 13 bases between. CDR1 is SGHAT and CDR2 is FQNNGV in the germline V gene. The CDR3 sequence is CASSLVGAAGETQYF. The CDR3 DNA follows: TGTGCCAGCAGCTTAGTGGGAGCGGCGGGAGAGACCCAGTACTTC.

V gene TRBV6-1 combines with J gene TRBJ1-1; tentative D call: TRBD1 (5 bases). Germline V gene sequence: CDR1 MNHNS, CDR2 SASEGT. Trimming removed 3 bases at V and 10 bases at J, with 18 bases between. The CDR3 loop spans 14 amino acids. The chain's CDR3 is CASSDRPTRGAAFF. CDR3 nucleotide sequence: TGTGCCAGCAGTGATCGGCCCACCCGGGGCGCAGCTTTCTTT.

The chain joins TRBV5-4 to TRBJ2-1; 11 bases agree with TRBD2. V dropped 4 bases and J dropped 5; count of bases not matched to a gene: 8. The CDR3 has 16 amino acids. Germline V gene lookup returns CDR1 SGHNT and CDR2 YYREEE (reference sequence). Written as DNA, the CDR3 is TGTGCCAGCAGCATACGTAGCGGGAGGGATAACAATGAGCAGTTCTTC. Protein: CASSIRSGRDNNEQFF. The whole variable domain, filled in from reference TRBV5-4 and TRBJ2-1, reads ETGVTQSPTHLIKTRGQQVTLRCSSQSGHNTVSWYQQALGQGPQFIFQYYREEENGRGNFPPRFSGLQFPNYSSELNVNALELDDSALYLCASSIRSGRDNNEQFFGPGTRLTVL.

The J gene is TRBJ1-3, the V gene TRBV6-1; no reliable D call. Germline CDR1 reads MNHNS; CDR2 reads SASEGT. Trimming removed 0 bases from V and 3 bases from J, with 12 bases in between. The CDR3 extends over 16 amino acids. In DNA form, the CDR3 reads TGTGCCAGCAGTGAAGCGCGGAGGGTCGGTGGAAACACCATATATTTT. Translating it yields CASSEARRVGGNTIYF.

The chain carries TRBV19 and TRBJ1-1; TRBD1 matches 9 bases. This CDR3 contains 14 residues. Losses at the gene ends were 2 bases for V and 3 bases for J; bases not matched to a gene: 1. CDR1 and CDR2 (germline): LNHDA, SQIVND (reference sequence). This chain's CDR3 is CASSITGGYTEAFF. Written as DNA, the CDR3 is TGTGCCAGTAGTATAACAGGGGGCTACACTGAAGCTTTCTTT.

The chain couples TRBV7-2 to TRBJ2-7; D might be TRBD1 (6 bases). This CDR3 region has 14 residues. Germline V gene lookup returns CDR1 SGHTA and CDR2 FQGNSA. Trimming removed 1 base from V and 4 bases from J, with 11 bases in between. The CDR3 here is CASSLETGYYEQYF. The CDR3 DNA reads TGTGCCAGCAGCTTAGAGACAGGTTATTACGAGCAGTACTTC.

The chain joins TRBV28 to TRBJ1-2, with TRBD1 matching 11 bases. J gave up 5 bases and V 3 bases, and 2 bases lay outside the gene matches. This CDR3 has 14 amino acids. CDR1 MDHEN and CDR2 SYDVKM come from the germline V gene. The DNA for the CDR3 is TGTGCCAGCAGTTTTGGGGACAGGGGGTATGGCTACACCTTC. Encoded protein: CASSFGDRGYGYTF.